The next 13 T cell receptor beta chains were all read from a single sample in a study of blood T cell repertoires in COVID-19. Assay: immunoSEQ multiplex PCR; the TCRdb copy retains only in-frame clones and omits some. This table holds roughly 360,000 clones, 80% to 90% found once. The material sequenced was PBMCs or T cells enriched from blood (not recorded which). These receptors were collected from a man aged 30-40 years who had recovered from COVID-19.

The V call is TRBV9, the J call TRBJ2-1, with D possibly matching TRBD2 (6 bases). CDR3 length: 17 amino acids. CDR1 is SGDLS and CDR2 is YYNGEE in the germline V gene. V shed 1 base and J shed 5 bases, with 19 bases lying between them. The CDR3 DNA sequence: TGTGCCAGCAGCGTATGGTTCGGGACTGAAGGAAACAATGAGCAGTTCTTC. Its protein is CASSVWFGTEGNNEQFF.

Concerning this clone: At one of its ends the junction is not consistent with the germline gene, which may arise from a read error. The CDR3, as DNA: TGTGCTAGCCGGACAGGGGCCTCCTGCGAGCAGTACTTC. As protein: CASRTGASCEQYF. The rearrangement uses TRBV12-5 and TRBJ2-7; 9 positions match TRBD1. Germline V gene data show CDR1 as LGHNT and CDR2 as FRNRAP. The CDR3 is 13 residues long.

The rearrangement joins TRBV6-5 to TRBJ1-2; the match to TRBD1 covers 7 bases. The V gene end was trimmed by 0 bases and the J gene end by 6 bases; junction bases not matched to a gene: 7. The CDR3 consists of 15 residues. Germline-derived CDR1 and CDR2 are MNHEY and SVGAGI. CDR3 in DNA: TGTGCCAGCAGTTACTCGCCCGGGACAGCCGATGGCTACACCTTC. Protein: CASSYSPGTADGYTF.

V and J are TRBV30 and TRBJ1-5, with 9 bases aligning to TRBD1. The CDR3 spans 16 residues. The germline V gene encodes CDR1 GTSNPN and CDR2 SVGIG (reference sequence). Losses at the gene ends were 0 bases for V and 4 bases for J; bases not matched to a gene: 7. CDR3 bases: TGTGCCTGGAGTGTTTGGGGACAGGGCATAAATCAGCCCCAGCATTTT. This encodes CAWSVWGQGINQPQHF.

This chain connects TRBV6-5 to TRBJ1-4, with a possible D match to TRBD1 (5 bases). CDR3 length: 12 amino acids. The germline V gene has CDR1 MNHEY and CDR2 SVGAGI. V lost 5 bases to trimming and J lost 10 bases, with 11 bases between them. CDR3 nucleotides: TGTGCCAGCAGTCCAGGGATTGGAAAACTGTTTTTT. As protein: CASSPGIGKLFF.

In its sample, this clone was seen once. The chain is built from TRBV6-1 and TRBJ1-1; D is undetermined. Germline CDR1 and CDR2: MNHNS and SASEGT. This CDR3 comprises 14 residues. V lost 1 base, J lost 14 bases, and 20 bases lay in between. CDR3 in amino acids: CASSEVRQRRGWFF. CDR3 bases: TGTGCCAGCAGTGAAGTTCGGCAGCGCCGAGGGTGGTTCTTT.

The chain links TRBV29-1 to TRBJ2-1, with D hard to call. This CDR3 has 10 residues. In germline, CDR1 is SQVTM, CDR2 ANQGSEA. Between the trimmed V and J ends, which lost 7 bases and 9 bases, there was a span of 10 bases. Here the CDR3 reads CSGEVGEQFF. The CDR3, as DNA: TGCAGCGGTGAGGTCGGTGAGCAGTTCTTC.

This chain uses TRBV4-1 with TRBJ2-3, with TRBD2 matching over 11 bases. The CDR3 spans 17 residues. Germline lookup yields CDR1 MGHRA and CDR2 YSYEKL. Trimming at V came to 7 bases and at J to 0 bases, leaving 9 bases not matched to a gene. The CDR3 region is CASKLAGAPRSTDTQYF. The CDR3 region has the DNA TGCGCCAGCAAACTAGCGGGGGCTCCTCGGAGCACAGATACGCAGTATTTT.

This clone was seen once. The chain couples TRBV12-3 or TRBV12-4 to TRBJ1-2; 7 positions agree with TRBD1. The CDR3 is 12 amino acids. The V gene end was trimmed by 7 bases and the J gene end by 4 bases; junction bases not matched to a gene: 3. CDR3 nucleotides: TGTGCCAGCAATGACAGGGTCTATGGCTACACCTTC. Protein sequence: CASNDRVYGYTF.

The V and J genes are TRBV12-5 and TRBJ1-2; 8 bases map to TRBD1. This CDR3 is built from 14 residues. V lost 6 bases and J lost 5; bases outside the gene matches: 8. Germline CDR1 LGHNT, CDR2 FRNRAP. CDR3 residues: CASGNPDREYGYTF. Here the CDR3 DNA reads TGTGCTAGTGGCAACCCGGACAGGGAGTATGGCTACACCTTC.

This clone was seen once. The rearrangement links TRBV7-9 to TRBJ1-3; tentative D call: TRBD1 (5 bases). Germline V gene data show CDR1 as SEHNR and CDR2 as FQNEAQ (reference sequence). The V end lost 3 bases, the J end lost 5 bases, and 14 bases lay between the germline ends. CDR3 size: 15 residues. The CDR3 here is CASSLGTGLRNTIYF. The DNA for the CDR3 is TGTGCCAGCAGCTTGGGGACTGGCCTGCGAAACACCATATATTTT.

The rearrangement links TRBV4-2 to TRBJ1-3; D gene unclear. The CDR3 has 20 amino acids. From germline, CDR1 is LGHNA and CDR2 YNFKEQ. Trimming stripped 0 bases from V and 11 bases from J, with 32 bases between. The CDR3 sequence: CASSQEPQIRATAGGGSIYF. The CDR3 nucleotides read TGTGCCAGCAGCCAAGAGCCCCAGATACGGGCGACTGCGGGAGGCGGCTCCATATATTTT.

The chain is built from TRBV5-6 and TRBJ1-2; TRBD1 matches at 7 bases. The V and J ends lost 0 bases and 4 bases, in that order; junction bases with no gene match: 3. The CDR3 is 14 amino acids. The germline V gene has CDR1 SGHDT and CDR2 YYEEEE. This CDR3 is CASSLETGPYGYTF. The CDR3 DNA reads TGTGCCAGCAGCTTGGAGACAGGGCCCTATGGCTACACCTTC.